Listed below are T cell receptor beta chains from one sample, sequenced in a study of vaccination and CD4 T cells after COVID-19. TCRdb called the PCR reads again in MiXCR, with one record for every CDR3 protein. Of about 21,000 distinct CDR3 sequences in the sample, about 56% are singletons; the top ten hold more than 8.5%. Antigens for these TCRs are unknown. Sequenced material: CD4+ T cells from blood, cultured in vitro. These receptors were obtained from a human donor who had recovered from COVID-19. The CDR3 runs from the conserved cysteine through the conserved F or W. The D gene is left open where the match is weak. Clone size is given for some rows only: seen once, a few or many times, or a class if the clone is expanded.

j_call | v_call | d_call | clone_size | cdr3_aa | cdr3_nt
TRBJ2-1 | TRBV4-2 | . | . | CASSQEEARKGYNEQFF | TGTGCCAGCAGCCAAGAGGAAGCTAGAAAGGGCTACAATGAGCAGTTCTTC
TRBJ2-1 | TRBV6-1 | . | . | CASKSPAGEQFF | TGTGCCAGCAAATCGCCAGCGGGTGAGCAGTTCTTC
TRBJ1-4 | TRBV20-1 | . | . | CSAPLYEKLFF | TGCAGTGCTCCCCTTTATGAAAAACTGTTTTTT
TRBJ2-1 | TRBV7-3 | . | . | CASSPTTGNEQFF | TGTGCCAGCAGCCCTACTACAGGGAATGAGCAGTTCTTC
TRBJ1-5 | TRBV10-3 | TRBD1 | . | CAISRDRVTNQPQHF | TGTGCCATCAGCCGCGACAGGGTCACTAATCAGCCCCAGCATTTT
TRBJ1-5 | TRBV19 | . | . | CASSWDGGNQPQHF | TGTGCCAGTAGTTGGGACGGAGGCAATCAGCCCCAGCATTTT
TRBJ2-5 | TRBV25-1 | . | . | CASSDPRSRETQYF | TGTGCCAGCAGTGATCCCCGAAGCCGAGAGACCCAGTACTTC
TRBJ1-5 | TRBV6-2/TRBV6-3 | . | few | CASSYVSSNQPQHF | TGTGCCAGCAGTTACGTCTCCAGCAATCAGCCCCAGCATTTT
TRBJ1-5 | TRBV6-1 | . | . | CASGPSGNSNQPQHF | TGTGCCAGCGGCCCGTCGGGGAATAGCAATCAGCCCCAGCATTTT
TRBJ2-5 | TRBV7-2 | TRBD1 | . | CASSLAAQGVETQYF | TGTGCCAGCAGCTTAGCGGCCCAGGGGGTGGAGACCCAGTACTTC
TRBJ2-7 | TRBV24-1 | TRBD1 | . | CATSDSGTGPPYEQYF | TGTGCCACCAGTGATTCCGGGACAGGGCCCCCCTACGAGCAGTACTTC
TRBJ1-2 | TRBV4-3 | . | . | CASSQGQGPVYGYTF | TGCGCCAGCAGCCAAGGTCAGGGTCCGGTGTATGGCTACACCTTC
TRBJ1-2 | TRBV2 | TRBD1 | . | CASSAPDRGLYGYTF | TGTGCCAGCAGTGCCCCGGACAGGGGGCTCTATGGCTACACCTTC
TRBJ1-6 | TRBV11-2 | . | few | CASSLPGSPLHF | TGTGCCAGCAGCTTACCTGGTTCACCCCTCCACTTT
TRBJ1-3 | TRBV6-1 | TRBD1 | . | CASRRQGADTIYF | TGTGCCAGCAGACGACAGGGGGCTGACACCATATATTTT
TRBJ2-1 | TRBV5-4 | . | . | CASSLLDNNEQFF | TGTGCCAGCAGCTTGCTAGATAACAATGAGCAGTTCTTC
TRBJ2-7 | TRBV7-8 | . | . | CASSLGVGSAYEQYF | TGTGCCAGCAGCTTAGGGGTCGGGAGTGCTTACGAGCAGTACTTC
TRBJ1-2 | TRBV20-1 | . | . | CSARDGGGFHGYTF | TGCAGTGCTAGAGATGGGGGGGGGTTCCATGGCTACACCTTC
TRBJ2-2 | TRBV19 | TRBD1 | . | CASREQGAGELFF | TGTGCCAGTAGGGAACAGGGGGCCGGGGAGCTGTTTTTT
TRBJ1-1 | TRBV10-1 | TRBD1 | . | CASSDAGTAKNTEAFF | TGCGCCAGCAGTGATGCCGGGACAGCGAAGAACACTGAAGCTTTCTTT
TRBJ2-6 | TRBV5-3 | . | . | CASSLTGPGANVLTF | TGTGCCAGCAGCCTTACAGGGCCTGGGGCCAACGTCCTGACTTTC
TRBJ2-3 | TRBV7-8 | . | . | CASSPTGGVSDTQYF | TGTGCCAGCAGCCCGACCGGCGGGGTCTCAGATACGCAGTATTTT
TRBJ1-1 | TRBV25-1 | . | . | CASSPLRGNTEAFF | TGTGCCAGCAGTCCTCTCAGGGGTAACACTGAAGCTTTCTTT
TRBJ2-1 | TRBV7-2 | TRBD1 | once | CASSRLGTGLNEQFF | TGTGCCAGCAGCCGACTAGGGACAGGGCTCAATGAGCAGTTCTTC
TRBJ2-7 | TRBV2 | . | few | CASSEALRTREQYF | TGTGCCAGCAGTGAAGCACTCAGGACTCGGGAGCAGTACTTC
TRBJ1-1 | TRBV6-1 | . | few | CASSEDSQLYAEAFF | TGTGCCAGCAGTGAGGACTCCCAATTGTACGCTGAAGCTTTCTTT
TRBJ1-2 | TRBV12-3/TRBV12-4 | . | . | CASSRTSNYGYTF | TGTGCCAGCAGCCGGACCTCTAACTATGGCTACACCTTC
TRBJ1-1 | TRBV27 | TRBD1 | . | CASTLGTGGESRAFF | TGTGCCAGCACCCTCGGGACAGGGGGCGAGTCCCGAGCTTTCTTT
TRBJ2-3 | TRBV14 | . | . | CASSHPGGATDTQYF | TGTGCCAGCAGCCACCCTGGGGGTGCCACAGATACGCAGTATTTT
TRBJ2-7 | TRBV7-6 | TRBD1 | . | CASSPGQGRGPGEQYF | TGTGCCAGCAGCCCAGGACAGGGACGAGGCCCGGGCGAGCAGTACTTC
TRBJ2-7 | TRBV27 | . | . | CASRTGKTTPYEQYF | TGTGCCAGCAGAACAGGGAAAACCACTCCTTACGAGCAGTACTTC
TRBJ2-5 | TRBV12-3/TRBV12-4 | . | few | CASSLARRLKETQYF | TGTGCCAGCAGTTTAGCGAGGCGGCTGAAAGAGACCCAGTACTTC
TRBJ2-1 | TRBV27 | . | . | CASTVDISYNEQFF | TGTGCCAGCACAGTGGATATCTCCTACAATGAGCAGTTCTTC
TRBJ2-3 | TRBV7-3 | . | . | CASSLSSGTDTQYF | TGTGCCAGCAGCCTCTCTTCGGGGACAGATACGCAGTATTTT
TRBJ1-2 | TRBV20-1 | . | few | CSASPKGSNYGYTF | TGCAGTGCTAGTCCTAAGGGGAGTAACTATGGCTACACCTTC
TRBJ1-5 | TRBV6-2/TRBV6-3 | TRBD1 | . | CASRPGQMLRQPQHF | TGTGCCAGCAGGCCGGGACAGATGCTACGCCAGCCCCAGCATTTT